This TCR beta chain is drawn from a study of T cell responses to AZD1222 COVID-19 vaccine. Study observations and caveats: Donors skewed white British and female; clonal diversity was possibly underestimated.

Points on this clone: Its specificity is not known.

Sequencing used immunoSEQ multiplex PCR; TCRdb keeps in-frame clones, though not all of them. The data contain 150,000 to 200,000 clones, under 95% of them seen just once; the ten biggest clones take up about 4.2%. The V end was cut by 1 base, the J end by 3 bases, with 4 bases between. This CDR3 region has 12 residues. CDR1 is MNHEY, CDR2 SVGEGT, per germline. The chain links TRBV6-2 or TRBV6-3 to TRBJ2-7; D is uncertain. The sample in question was peripheral blood, obtained on day 0 of AZD1222 vaccination. This sequence was found in an adult in good health. CDR3 sequence (DNA): TGTGCCAGCAGTTACTGGGGCTACGAGCAGTACTTC. Translation gives CASSYWGYEQYF.